The 22 T cell receptor beta chains presented below share a single source sample, sequenced in a study of tumor-infiltrating lymphocytes in oesophageal squamous cell carcinoma (dated by TCRdb to the mid-2010s). Library creation used PCR. TCRdb shows the sequencer as Illumina HiSeq 2000. TCRdb cleaned the public reads at Q25 with fastp, built clones with MiXCR and kept in-frame beta chains. CDR3 protein duplicates are merged, each entry listing the most common genes and DNA. The sample has roughly 20,000 distinct CDR3 sequences on record, around half of them singletons. Clones ranked in the top ten supply around 24% of the sample. The sequencing input was esophageal tumor tissue. Receptors originate from a male donor with esophageal squamous cell carcinoma.

This clonotype occurred once. Because the CDR3 is missing its conserved closing phenylalanine or tryptophan, this is likely a read error. The limits of the CDR3 on the DNA are not certain, so only TCRdb's listed CDR3 is given. The CDR3 region is CASSQASGPDGYTFGS. This rearrangement joins TRBV4-3 to TRBJ2-3; the D call in the table, TRBD2, was not verified against the DNA. The V gene's germline CDR1 is LGHNA and CDR2 YSLEER. The CDR3 is 16 amino acids long, termini counted.

This clonotype occurred many times. The chain combines TRBV2 with TRBJ1-1, with D unresolved. Trimming removed 3 bases from V and 0 bases from J, with 8 bases in between. There are 14 residues in the CDR3. Germline lookup yields CDR1 SNHLY and CDR2 FYNNEI. The CDR3 DNA is TGTGCCAGCAGTGATGGGATCATGAACACTGAAGCTTTCTTT. The encoded protein is CASSDGIMNTEAFF. Filled out from reference TRBV2 and TRBJ1-1, the complete variable domain reads EPEVTQTPSHQVTQMGQEVILRCVPISNHLYFYWYRQILGQKVEFLVSFYNNEISEKSEIFDDQFSVERPDGSNFTLKIRSTKLEDSAMYFCASSDGIMNTEAFFGQGTRLTVV.

This clonotype was counted only a few times. The chain has TRBV7-3 and TRBJ2-1, with 15 bases identical to TRBD2. CDR3 length: 16 amino acids. With V trimmed by 5 bases and J by 9 bases, 8 bases remained unmatched. CDR1 is SGHTA, CDR2 FQGTGA, per germline. CDR3: CASSIGTSGRNVEQFF. The CDR3 bases are TGTGCCAGCAGCATAGGGACTAGCGGGAGGAATGTTGAGCAGTTCTTC.

The sample holds many counts of this clonotype. This sequence joins TRBV10-3 and TRBJ1-4; 8 nucleotides match TRBD1. Germline V gene data show CDR1 as ENHRY and CDR2 as SYGVKD. The CDR3 spans 14 residues. V shed 6 bases, J shed 6 bases, and the junction held 6 bases outside the gene matches. The CDR3 DNA follows: TGTGCCATCAGCTATACAGGGGGAGATGAAAAACTGTTTTTT. Translating it yields CAISYTGGDEKLFF.

This chain links TRBV7-4 with TRBJ2-1; TRBD1 matches at 9 bases. The closer fit of TRBJ2-7 to the DNA end suggests the J call may be wrong. This CDR3 has 14 residues. Per germline, CDR1 SGHVT and CDR2 SQSDAQ. The CDR3: CASSLPGTGNEQYF. The CDR3 nucleotides read TGTGCCAGCAGCCTTCCCGGGACAGGGAATGAGCAGTACTTC.

A remark on this clonotype: The CDR3 does not close with the conserved phenylalanine or tryptophan, likely indicating a read error. No DNA is shown, since the ends of the CDR3 on it are uncertain; the CDR3 is the one TCRdb lists. The chain has TRBV7-3 and TRBJ1-1; the D segment call TRBD1 is taken from the table without a DNA check. The CDR3 totals 17 residues, both ends included. From germline, CDR1 is SGHTA and CDR2 FQGTGA. The CDR3 loop reads CASSLAWSTVVSSSSAP.

The chain combines TRBV7-2 with TRBJ2-3; 15 bases match TRBD2. The J call is in doubt because the DNA end fits TRBJ2-5 better. This CDR3 has 17 amino acids. Germline assignment: CDR1 SGHTA and CDR2 FQGNSA. In DNA, the CDR3 is TGTGCCAGCAGCCACCATCCGGGACTAGCGGGAGGTGAGACCCAGTACTTC. This translates into CASSHHPGLAGGETQYF.

V and J are TRBV7-9 and TRBJ2-3; TRBD1 is a possible D gene (6 bases). The CDR3 extends over 17 amino acids. CDR1 is SEHNR, CDR2 FQNEAQ, per germline (reference sequence). The V gene lost 5 bases and the J gene lost 2 bases, with 20 bases spanning the gap. The CDR3 DNA sequence: TGTGCCAGCAGCCGAGACTCCCCACAGGGAATCACAGATACGCAGTATTTT. It codes for CASSRDSPQGITDTQYF.

This chain uses TRBV6-1 with TRBJ2-3; 13 bases map to TRBD2. The J call may be incorrect, as the DNA end agrees better with TRBJ2-1. CDR1 is MNHNS and CDR2 is SASEGT in the germline V gene. This CDR3 comprises 15 residues. CDR3 sequence: CASRDTSGRVHEQFF. The CDR3 DNA is TGTGCCAGCAGAGACACTAGCGGGAGGGTCCATGAGCAGTTCTTC.

Remarks on this clonotype: This is likely a read error, given that the CDR3 carries no conserved phenylalanine or tryptophan at its end. It is unclear where the CDR3 begins or ends on the DNA, so no DNA is shown, and the CDR3 is as TCRdb lists it. This chain uses TRBV6-2 or TRBV6-3 with TRBJ2-1; the table's D call TRBD2 went unverified against the DNA. The germline V gene has CDR1 MNHEY and CDR2 SVGEGT. With termini counted, the CDR3 has 13 amino acids. This CDR3 is CASTTDSPLHFGN.

Only one count was recorded for this clonotype. The chain uses TRBV7-2 and TRBJ2-5, with 10 bases matching TRBD2. Gene TRBJ2-7 matches the end of the DNA better, so the J call may be wrong. The germline CDR1 and CDR2 sequences are SGHTA and FQGNSA. This CDR3 has 16 residues. CDR3: CASSFGLAGATYEQYF. CDR3 bases: TGTGCCAGCAGCTTTGGCCTAGCGGGGGCCACCTACGAGCAGTACTTC.

The chain uses TRBV7-4 and TRBJ2-3; 10 bases map to TRBD2. The germline gives CDR1 SGHVT, CDR2 SQSDAQ. V lost 1 base, J lost 6 bases, and 4 bases stayed unmatched. This CDR3 spans 15 amino acids. This chain's CDR3 is CASSLVLAGADTQYF. The CDR3 DNA follows: TGTGCCAGCAGCTTAGTGCTAGCGGGAGCCGATACGCAGTATTTT.

By sample share, this clonotype is medium-sized. V and J are TRBV7-3 and TRBJ2-5; D gene uncertain. The CDR3 contains 14 residues. Deletions cut 2 bases from V and 4 bases from J, with 11 bases between. CDR1 is SGHTA, CDR2 FQGTGA, per germline. CDR3 amino acids: CASSLRSGSETQYF. The DNA of the CDR3 is TGTGCCAGCAGCTTACGCTCGGGTTCAGAGACCCAGTACTTC.

The chain carries TRBV3-1 and TRBJ1-4; no definite D call. This CDR3 region has 16 residues. V lost 4 bases to trimming and J lost 0 bases, with 12 bases between them. Germline-derived CDR1 and CDR2 are LGHDT and YNNKEL (reference sequence). CDR3 DNA: TGTGCCAGCAGCCGAATGCAAGACGCAACTAATGAAAAACTGTTTTTT. It encodes CASSRMQDATNEKLFF.

J is TRBJ2-5 and V is TRBV10-2; no firm D call. With the DNA end fitting TRBJ2-7 better, the J assignment may be wrong. The CDR3 has 12 residues. The germline CDR1 and CDR2 sequences are WSHSY and SAAADI. The CDR3 sequence: CASRDSLYEQYF. CDR3 DNA sequence: TGCGCCAGCAGAGACTCCTTATACGAGCAGTACTTC.

The genes are TRBV7-2 and TRBJ2-1; tentatively, D is TRBD1 or TRBD2 (5 bases each). CDR3 length: 14 residues. V was cut by 4 bases and J by 10 bases, with 17 bases left in between. Germline CDR1 SGHTA, CDR2 FQGNSA. The chain's CDR3 is CASSSGLSGDEQFF. CDR3 coding DNA: TGTGCCAGCAGCTCCGGACTTTCTGGGGACGAGCAGTTCTTC.

This clonotype was observed at least ten times. This sequence may be a read error, since a much larger clone differs from it by one base. The chain employs TRBV7-8 and TRBJ2-7; 7 positions agree with TRBD1. Germline loops: CDR1 SGHVS, CDR2 FQNEAQ. The CDR3 spans 15 residues. V dropped 5 bases and J dropped 7; count of bases not matched to a gene: 14. DNA of the CDR3: TGTGCCAGCAGCCCGTGGACAGGAAGGGGAAATGAGCAGTACTTC. Protein sequence: CASSPWTGRGNEQYF.

The chain uses TRBV6-1 and TRBJ2-3, with 7 bases aligning to TRBD2. The J call is in doubt because the DNA end fits TRBJ2-7 better. Germline loops: CDR1 MNHNS, CDR2 SASEGT. The CDR3 spans 14 residues. CDR3 amino acids: CASTQTERDYEQYF. The CDR3 DNA follows: TGTGCCAGCACCCAAACGGAGCGGGACTACGAGCAGTACTTC.

The chain joins TRBV6-4 to TRBJ2-3; 8 positions match TRBD2. This CDR3 region has 14 residues. From germline, CDR1 is MRHNA and CDR2 SNTAGT. J lost 3 bases, V lost 7 bases, and 6 bases had no gene match. The CDR3 is CASKSGSRTDTQYF. Here the CDR3 DNA reads TGTGCCAGCAAGAGCGGGAGTAGGACAGATACGCAGTATTTT.

The chain uses TRBV24-1 and TRBJ2-4; D possibly matches TRBD1 or TRBD2 (5 bases each). Trimming took off 3 bases at V and 13 bases at J, with 24 bases between the two ends. The CDR3 totals 16 residues. Germline V CDR1 and CDR2: KGHDR, SFDVKD. The chain's CDR3 is CATSDPRDGIYNEQYF. The CDR3 DNA reads TGTGCCACCAGTGATCCCCGGGACGGAATCTACAATGAGCAGTACTTC.

The chain combines TRBV7-6 with TRBJ2-5; D is unclear. The J call may be mistaken, given a closer DNA end match to TRBJ2-7. Germline lookup yields CDR1 SGHVS and CDR2 FNYEAQ. The CDR3 has 14 residues. The CDR3 reads CASSSPRPGDEQYF. CDR3 DNA: TGTGCCAGCAGCTCGCCCCGACCTGGTGACGAGCAGTACTTC.

The chain links TRBV7-3 to TRBJ2-3; 11 bases fit TRBD1. After removal of 3 bases from V and 8 bases from J, the junction contained 10 bases not matched to a gene. The CDR3 has 16 amino acids. Germline V gene data show CDR1 as SGHTA and CDR2 as FQGTGA. CDR3 protein: CASSFLAGTGGVTQYF. CDR3 DNA sequence: TGTGCCAGCAGCTTCTTAGCGGGGACAGGGGGAGTTACGCAGTATTTT.